The source of this TCR beta chain is a study of cytomegalovirus exposure and HLA in healthy donors. General study points: Sequencing depth across donors, presence/absence analyses assumed, was roughly uniform.

PCR primers comprised 60 Vbeta and 13 Jbeta primers. Here immunoSEQ multiplex PCR was the method, and the copy in TCRdb shows in-frame clones only, minus some. Altogether roughly 110,000 clones are present, more than 60% being singletons, with the ten largest covering 2.5%. Notes on this clone: Its antigen is currently unknown.

J lost 4 bases, V lost 0 bases, and 12 bases had no gene match. Germline V lookup: CDR1 LNHDA, CDR2 SQIVND (reference sequence). The CDR3 contains 18 residues. Nominally healthy donors provided the samples, though records likely missed some immune exposures. The sample comprised PBMCs. The clonotype was recovered from a man in his forties in good health and CMV-seronegative. This chain uses TRBV19 with TRBJ2-5, with 9 bases aligning to TRBD2. CDR3 protein: CASSIESASGAGGETQYF. The DNA for the CDR3 is TGTGCCAGTAGTATAGAATCGGCTAGCGGGGCTGGGGGAGAGACCCAGTACTTC.